Sequencing of this T cell receptor beta chain was carried out in a study of regulatory T cells in long-lasting Graves disease. The CDR3 consists of 12 residues. Between the trimmed V and J ends, which lost 5 bases and 4 bases, there was a span of 8 bases. The germline gives CDR1 MNHEY, CDR2 SVGEGT. There are many counts of this clonotype. Its antigen is as yet unknown. Study-level results: Persistent Graves' patients showed reduced TCR diversity versus newly diagnosed patients. Among samples with persistent disease, TRBV28, TRBJ1-2 and TRBJ2-5 were favored.

iRepertoire HTBI primers and Arm-PCR of CDR3 regions built TCR beta libraries. TCRdb fed the multiplex PCR reads into MiXCR, producing one record per CDR3 protein. The sample lists some 400,000 distinct CDR3 sequences, more than 13% occurring once. The sample's time point: newly diagnosed GD, antithyroid drugs for less than 3 months. With RNA extracted from PBMCs as input, the TCR library was made. Graves' disease diagnosis used American Thyroid Association guidelines. In addition, the sample was reused for a study of T cells in Graves' hyperthyroidism and ophthalmopathy. In that study: HTBI primers were employed in a first-round RT-PCR of the TCR CDR3.

This sequence was found in a woman aged 30 to 39 with Graves disease. The rearrangement links TRBV6-2 or TRBV6-3 to TRBJ1-2; possible D gene TRBD1, 6 bases. The input for sequencing was peripheral blood mononuclear cells (PBMCs), taken at new diagnosis, from a patient treated with antithyroid drugs. The CDR3 spells CASSEQGYGYTF. The CDR3 nucleotides are TGTGCCAGCAGTGAACAGGGCTATGGCTACACCTTC.